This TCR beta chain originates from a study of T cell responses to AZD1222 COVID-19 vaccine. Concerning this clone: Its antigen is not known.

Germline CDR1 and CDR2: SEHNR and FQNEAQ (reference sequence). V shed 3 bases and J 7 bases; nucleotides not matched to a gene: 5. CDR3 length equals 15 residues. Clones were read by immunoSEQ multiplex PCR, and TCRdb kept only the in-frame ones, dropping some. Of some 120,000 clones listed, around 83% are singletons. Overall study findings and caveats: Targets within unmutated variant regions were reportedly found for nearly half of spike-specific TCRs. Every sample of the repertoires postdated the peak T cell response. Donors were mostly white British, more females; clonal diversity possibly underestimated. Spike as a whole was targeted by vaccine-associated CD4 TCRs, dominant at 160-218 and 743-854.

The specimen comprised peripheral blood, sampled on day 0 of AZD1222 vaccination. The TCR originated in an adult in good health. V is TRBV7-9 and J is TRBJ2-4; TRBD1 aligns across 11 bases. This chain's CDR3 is CASSLGTGGLNIQYF. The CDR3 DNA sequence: TGTGCCAGCAGCTTGGGGACAGGGGGTTTGAACATTCAGTACTTC.